The next 7 T cell receptor beta chains were all read from a single sample in a study of blood T cell repertoires in COVID-19. The repertoire was sequenced with immunoSEQ multiplex PCR; TCRdb's copy has only in-frame clones and lacks some. This sample has approximately 160,000 clones, with 75% to 85% found just once. The sample taken for sequencing was PBMCs or T cells enriched from blood (not recorded which). The source is a man between 40 and 49 years old who had recovered from COVID-19.

This chain uses TRBV19 with TRBJ2-5, with TRBD1 matching 9 bases. The CDR3 length is 12 residues. The ends lost 6 bases at V and 4 bases at J; junction bases unmatched: 0. Germline CDR1 LNHDA, CDR2 SQIVND (reference sequence). The CDR3 nucleotides read TGTGCCAGTAGGGGACAGGGAGAGACCCAGTACTTC. This gives the protein CASRGQGETQYF.

The gene calls are TRBV7-2 and TRBJ2-2; TRBD2 aligns across 16 bases. The CDR3 extends over 19 amino acids. In germline, CDR1 is SGHTA, CDR2 FQGNSA. Trimming cost V 6 bases and J 0 bases; bases outside gene matches: 7. As DNA, the CDR3 is TGTGCCAGCAGGGGACTAGCGGGGGGGGCCCGACCGAACACCGGGGAGCTGTTTTTT. Amino acid sequence: CASRGLAGGARPNTGELFF.

CDR3 amino acids: CATSSSGQGLNYGYTF. CDR3 nucleotide sequence: TGTGCCACCAGCTCCTCAGGACAGGGGTTAAACTATGGCTACACCTTC. The V call is TRBV15, the J call TRBJ1-2; 9 bases are a match to TRBD1. V was pared by 5 bases and J by 2 bases, with 9 bases of the junction left unmatched. Germline V CDR1 and CDR2: LNHNV, YYDKDF (reference sequence). The CDR3 consists of 16 residues.

V is TRBV19 and J is TRBJ1-2; D might be TRBD1 (5 bases). This CDR3 comprises 13 residues. CDR1 and CDR2 (germline): LNHDA, SQIVND (reference sequence). The V end was cut by 6 bases, the J end by 8 bases, with 16 bases between. The DNA of the CDR3 is TGTGCCAGTAGCCAACGGGCAGGGCACGGCTACACCTTC. Its protein is CASSQRAGHGYTF.

The chain joins TRBV27 to TRBJ1-2; 12 bases fit TRBD1. The CDR3 sequence is 18 residues long. The germline V gene has CDR1 MNHEY and CDR2 SMNVEV (reference sequence). V lost 5 bases, J lost 6 bases, and 16 bases stayed unmatched. For the CDR3, the DNA is TGTGCCAGCAGTAGCCTCTACCCCGGGACAGGGGGCATCCATGGCTACACCTTC. Protein: CASSSLYPGTGGIHGYTF.

The rearrangement uses TRBV19 and TRBJ1-5; D possibly corresponds to TRBD1 (6 bases). CDR3 length: 14 amino acids. V was pared by 1 base and J by 4 bases, with 8 bases between. The germline CDR1 and CDR2 sequences are LNHDA and SQIVND (reference sequence). This CDR3 reads CASSIGQGNQPQHF. In DNA form, the CDR3 reads TGTGCCAGTAGTATAGGTCAGGGGAATCAGCCCCAGCATTTT.

The chain recombines TRBV19 with TRBJ2-3, with D possibly being TRBD2 (6 bases). The CDR3 loop spans 13 amino acids. The V gene's germline CDR1 is LNHDA and CDR2 SQIVND (reference sequence). The V and J ends lost 3 bases and 10 bases respectively, with 14 bases between them. CDR3 residues: CASSIDLAMAQYF. DNA of the CDR3: TGTGCCAGTAGTATCGACCTAGCGATGGCGCAGTATTTT.